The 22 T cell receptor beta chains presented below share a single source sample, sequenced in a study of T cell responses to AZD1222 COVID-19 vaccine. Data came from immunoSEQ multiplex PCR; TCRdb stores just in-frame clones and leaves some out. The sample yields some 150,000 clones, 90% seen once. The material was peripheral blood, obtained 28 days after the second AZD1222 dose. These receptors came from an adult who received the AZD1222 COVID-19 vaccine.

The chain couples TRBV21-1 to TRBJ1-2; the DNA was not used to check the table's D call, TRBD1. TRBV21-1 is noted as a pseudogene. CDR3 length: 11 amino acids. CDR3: CASSKQGGYTF. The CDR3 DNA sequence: TGTGCCAGCAGCAAACAGGGTGGCTACACCTTC.

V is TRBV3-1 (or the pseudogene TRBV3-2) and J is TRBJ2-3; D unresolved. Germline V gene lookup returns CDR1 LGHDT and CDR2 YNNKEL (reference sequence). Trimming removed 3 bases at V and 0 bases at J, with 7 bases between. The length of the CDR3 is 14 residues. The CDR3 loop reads CASSHYPSTDTQYF. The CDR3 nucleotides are TGTGCCAGCAGCCATTATCCTAGCACAGATACGCAGTATTTT.

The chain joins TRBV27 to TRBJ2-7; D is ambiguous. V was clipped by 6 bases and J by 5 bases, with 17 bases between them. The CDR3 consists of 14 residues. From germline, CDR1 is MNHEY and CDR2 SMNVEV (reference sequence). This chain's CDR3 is CASSEVGSVHEQYF. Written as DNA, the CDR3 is TGTGCCAGCAGCGAGGTTGGCAGCGTCCACGAGCAGTACTTC.

The CDR3, as DNA: TGTGCCAGCAGCACCGGGACTATGAGCACAGATACGCAGTATTTT. Its protein is CASSTGTMSTDTQYF. This chain joins TRBV21-1 and TRBJ2-3; TRBD2, the table's D call, lacks a check against the DNA. TRBV21-1 is assigned pseudogene status. This CDR3 contains 15 residues.

This CDR3 reads CASGALQGWGYTF. For the CDR3, the DNA is TGTGCTAGTGGTGCCCTACAGGGTTGGGGCTACACCTTC. This rearrangement joins TRBV12-5 to TRBJ1-2; perhaps TRBD1 as D (6 bases). Germline V CDR1 and CDR2: LGHNT, FRNRAP. This CDR3 is 13 amino acids long. Trimming removed 5 bases at V and 8 bases at J, with 15 bases between.

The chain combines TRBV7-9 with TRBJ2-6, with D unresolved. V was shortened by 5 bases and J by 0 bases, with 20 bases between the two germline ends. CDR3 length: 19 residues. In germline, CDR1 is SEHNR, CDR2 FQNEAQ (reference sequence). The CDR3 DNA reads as TGTGCCAGCAGCAGCAGACGTATCAGCGACATCTCTGGGGCCAACGTCCTGACTTTC. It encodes CASSSRRISDISGANVLTF.

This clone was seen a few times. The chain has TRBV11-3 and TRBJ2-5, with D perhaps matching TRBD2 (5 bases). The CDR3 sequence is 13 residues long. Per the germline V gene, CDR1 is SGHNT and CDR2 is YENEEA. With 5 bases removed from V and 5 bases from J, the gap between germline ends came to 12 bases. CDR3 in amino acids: CASSPRPGETQYF. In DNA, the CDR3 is TGTGCCAGCAGCCCCCGACCGGGGGAGACCCAGTACTTC.

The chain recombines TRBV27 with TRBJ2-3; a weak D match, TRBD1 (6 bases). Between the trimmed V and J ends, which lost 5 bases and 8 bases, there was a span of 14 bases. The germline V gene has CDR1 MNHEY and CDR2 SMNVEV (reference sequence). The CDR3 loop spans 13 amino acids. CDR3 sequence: CASSQGQGFTQYF. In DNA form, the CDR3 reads TGTGCCAGCAGTCAGGGTCAGGGGTTTACGCAGTATTTT.

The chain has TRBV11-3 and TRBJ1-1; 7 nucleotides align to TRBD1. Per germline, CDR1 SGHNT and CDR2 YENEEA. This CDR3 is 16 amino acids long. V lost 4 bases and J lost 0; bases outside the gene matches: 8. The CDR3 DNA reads TGTGCCAGCAGCTACAGGGGAGCAGGGGTGAACACTGAAGCTTTCTTT. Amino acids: CASSYRGAGVNTEAFF.

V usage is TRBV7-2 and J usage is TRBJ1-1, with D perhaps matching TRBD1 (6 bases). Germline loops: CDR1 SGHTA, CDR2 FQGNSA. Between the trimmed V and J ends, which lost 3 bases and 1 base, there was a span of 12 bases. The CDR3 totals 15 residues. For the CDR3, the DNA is TGTGCCAGCAGCTTGGGAGGGGGGTCGAACACTGAAGCTTTCTTT. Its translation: CASSLGGGSNTEAFF. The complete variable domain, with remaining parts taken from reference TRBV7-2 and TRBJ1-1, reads GAGVSQSPSNKVTEKGKDVELRCDPISGHTALYWYRQSLGQGLEFLIYFQGNSAPDKSGLPSDRFSAERTGGSVSTLTIQRTQQEDSAVYLCASSLGGGSNTEAFFGQGTRLTVV.

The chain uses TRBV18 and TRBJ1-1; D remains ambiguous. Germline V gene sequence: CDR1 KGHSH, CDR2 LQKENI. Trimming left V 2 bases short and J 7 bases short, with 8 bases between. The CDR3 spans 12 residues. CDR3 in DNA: TGTGCCAGCTCACCAATGACGGTTGAAGCTTTCTTT. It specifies CASSPMTVEAFF. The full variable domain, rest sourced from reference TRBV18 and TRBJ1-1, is NAGVMQNPRHLVRRRGQEARLRCSPMKGHSHVYWYRQLPEEGLKFMVYLQKENIIDESGMPKERFSAEFPKEGPSILRIQQVVRGDSAAYFCASSPMTVEAFFGQGTRLTVV.

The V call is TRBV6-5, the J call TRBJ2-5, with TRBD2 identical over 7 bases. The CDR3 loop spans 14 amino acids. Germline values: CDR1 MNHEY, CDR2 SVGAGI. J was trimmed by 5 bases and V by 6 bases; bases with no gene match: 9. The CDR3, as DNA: TGTGCCAGCAGGACGACCGCGGGAGTTGAGACCCAGTACTTC. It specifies CASRTTAGVETQYF.

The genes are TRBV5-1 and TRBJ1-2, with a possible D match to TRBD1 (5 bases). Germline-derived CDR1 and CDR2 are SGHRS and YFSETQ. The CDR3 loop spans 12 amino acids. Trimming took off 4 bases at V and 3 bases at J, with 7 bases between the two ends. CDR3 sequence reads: CASSQGDYGYTF. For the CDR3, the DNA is TGCGCCAGCAGCCAAGGGGACTATGGCTACACCTTC.

In nucleotides, the CDR3 is TGTGCCAGCAGCCCGAGAGGTCGGGAAGGGGACATTCAGTACTTC. The encoded protein is CASSPRGREGDIQYF. The chain joins TRBV5-6 to TRBJ2-4, with D possibly being TRBD1 or TRBD2 (5 bases each). The germline gives CDR1 SGHDT, CDR2 YYEEEE. The CDR3 runs to 15 residues. V gave up 4 bases and J gave up 8 bases, with 19 bases separating them.

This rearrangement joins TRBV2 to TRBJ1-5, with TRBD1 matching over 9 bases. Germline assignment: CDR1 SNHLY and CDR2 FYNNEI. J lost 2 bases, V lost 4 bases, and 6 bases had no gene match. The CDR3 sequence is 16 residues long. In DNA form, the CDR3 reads TGTGCCAGCAGTGCCGGGACAGGGTCGGGCAATCAGCCCCAGCATTTT. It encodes CASSAGTGSGNQPQHF.

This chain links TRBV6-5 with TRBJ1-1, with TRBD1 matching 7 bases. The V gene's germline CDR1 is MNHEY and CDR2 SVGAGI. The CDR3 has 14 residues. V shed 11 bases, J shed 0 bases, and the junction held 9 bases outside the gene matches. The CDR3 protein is CAGGTENLNTEAFF. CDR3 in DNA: TGTGCCGGGGGGACAGAGAATTTGAACACTGAAGCTTTCTTT.

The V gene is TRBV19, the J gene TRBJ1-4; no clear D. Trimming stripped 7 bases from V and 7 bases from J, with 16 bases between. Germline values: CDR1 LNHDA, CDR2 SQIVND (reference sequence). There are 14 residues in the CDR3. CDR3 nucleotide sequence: TGTGCCAGTACTCTGACCTATTTAGGTGAAAAACTGTTTTTT. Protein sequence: CASTLTYLGEKLFF. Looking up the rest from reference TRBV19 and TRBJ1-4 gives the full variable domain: DGGITQSPKYLFRKEGQNVTLSCEQNLNHDAMYWYRQDPGQGLRLIYYSQIVNDFQKGDIAEGYSVSREKKESFPLTVTSAQKNPTAFYLCASTLTYLGEKLFFGSGTQLSVL.

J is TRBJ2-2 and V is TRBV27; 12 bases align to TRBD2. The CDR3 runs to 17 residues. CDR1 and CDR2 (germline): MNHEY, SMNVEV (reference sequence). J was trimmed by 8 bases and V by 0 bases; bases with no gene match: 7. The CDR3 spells CASSLSGLAGGRGELFF. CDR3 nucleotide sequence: TGTGCCAGCAGTTTATCGGGGCTAGCGGGAGGGCGAGGGGAGCTGTTTTTT.

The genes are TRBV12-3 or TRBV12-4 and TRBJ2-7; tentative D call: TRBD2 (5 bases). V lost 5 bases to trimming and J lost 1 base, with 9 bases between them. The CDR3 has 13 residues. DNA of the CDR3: TGTGCCAGCAGTGCGACTACTTCCTACGAGCAGTACTTC. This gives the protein CASSATTSYEQYF.

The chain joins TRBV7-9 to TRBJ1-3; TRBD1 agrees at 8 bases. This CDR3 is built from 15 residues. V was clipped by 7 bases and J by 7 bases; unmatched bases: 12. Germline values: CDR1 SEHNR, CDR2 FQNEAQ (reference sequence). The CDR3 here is CASTPRTGSINTIYF. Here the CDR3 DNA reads TGTGCCAGCACCCCCCGGACAGGGAGCATCAACACCATATATTTT.

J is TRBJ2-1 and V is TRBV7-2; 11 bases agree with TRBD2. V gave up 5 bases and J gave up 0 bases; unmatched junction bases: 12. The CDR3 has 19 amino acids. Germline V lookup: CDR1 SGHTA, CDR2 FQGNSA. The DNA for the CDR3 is TGTGCCAGCAGCCCACCGGGGGGACTAGCGGTTAGCTCCTACAATGAGCAGTTCTTC. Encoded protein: CASSPPGGLAVSSYNEQFF.

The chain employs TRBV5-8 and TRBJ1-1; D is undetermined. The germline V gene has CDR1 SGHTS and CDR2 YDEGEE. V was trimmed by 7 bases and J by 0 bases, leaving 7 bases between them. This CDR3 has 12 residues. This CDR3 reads CASGRMNTEAFF. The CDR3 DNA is TGTGCCAGCGGTCGAATGAACACTGAAGCTTTCTTT.